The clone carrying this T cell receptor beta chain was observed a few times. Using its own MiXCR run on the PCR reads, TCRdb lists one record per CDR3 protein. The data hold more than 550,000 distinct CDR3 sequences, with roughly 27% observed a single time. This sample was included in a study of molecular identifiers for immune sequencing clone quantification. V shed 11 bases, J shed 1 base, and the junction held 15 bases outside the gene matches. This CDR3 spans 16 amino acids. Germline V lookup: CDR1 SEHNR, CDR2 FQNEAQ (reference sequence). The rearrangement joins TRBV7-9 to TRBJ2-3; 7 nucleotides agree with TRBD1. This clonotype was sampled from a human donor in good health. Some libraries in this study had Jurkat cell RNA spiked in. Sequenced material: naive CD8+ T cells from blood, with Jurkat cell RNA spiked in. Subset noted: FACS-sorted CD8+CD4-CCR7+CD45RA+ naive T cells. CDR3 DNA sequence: TGTGCCTTGGGCGCGGAGAACAGGGGAGGCACAGATACGCAGTATTTT. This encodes CALGAENRGGTDTQYF.